This entry describes one T cell receptor (beta chain). Its recognized antigen is unknown. No base-level quality is on record; no much larger clone is a single base apart. CDR1 and CDR2 (SGHDN, FVKESK) derive from the germline V gene. The CDR3 goes from the cysteine to the phenylalanine over 14 residues. Only the CDR3 DNA stays, 42 bases, in frame from base 1. A distance of 8 bases separates the germline ends of V and J, which lose 2 bases and 3 bases respectively. This sample stems from a study of cytomegalovirus exposure and HLA in healthy donors (TCRdb year 2017). Regarding the research as a whole: According to a later analysis, one platform produced both the 110 or so validation repertoires and the 700 or so repertoires of the first cohort. The aim of the study was to test whether cataloging public T cell receptors could identify signatures of past pathogen exposure. Besides the first cohort of 666 subjects, a separate validation cohort made up of 120 different subjects was used. To predict cytomegalovirus infection status, the study combined high-throughput TCR immunosequencing, statistical association of individual TCRs with disease status, and machine learning.

Summary of the overall study and its limitations: A later analysis lacked HLA typing for the validation cohort, so it scored co-occurrence in that cohort across all 110 or so repertoires. Most TCR sequences were observed very rarely across donors, whereas some public TCRs were present in many individuals. According to the authors, the approach could potentially be generalized to other disease states and immunological phenotypes. In a later analysis, TCRs clustered in the first cohort were found to also tend to co-occur in the roughly 110 validation repertoires, with approximately 93% of cluster scores above 0. The study listed 170 or so TCR beta chains as associated with cytomegalovirus. In vitro tests confirmed that a few of the cytomegalovirus-associated TCR beta chains recognize cytomegalovirus antigens. The classifier was reported to diagnose cytomegalovirus status with high specificity and sensitivity in both the original cohort and the validation cohort.

Separate from the approximately 700-subject first cohort, the validation cohort of 95 to 150 subjects was the group to which the donors belonged. The method behind the library was the immunoSEQ multiplex PCR assay. On the authors' methods: A statistical classification framework was developed to diagnose cytomegalovirus status using the catalog of TCR beta chain sequences. The table was pulled from immuneACCESS by TCRdb, which kept in-frame rearrangements only. Such tables lose some clones; where checked, under half of the loss comes from unresolved V genes, and the rest has no known cause. D and trimming were read from the DNA, whereas the V and J calls and clone size are those reported in that table. Counted in this sample were tens of thousands of clones; approximately 80% of them appeared once. Of the sample, about 3% falls within the top ten clones.

The TCR comes from a man aged 25 to 40 in good health and CMV-seronegative. Source material: PBMCs. The receptor chain draws on TRBV14 and TRBJ1-5; confidence is insufficient to name the D gene. The DNA sequence is given as TGTGCCAGCAGCCAATCAGGCTTCAATCAGCCCCAGCATTTT. It is translated as CASSQSGFNQPQHF.